Presented here are 10 T cell receptor beta chains from one specimen sequenced in a study of tumor-infiltrating lymphocytes in primary liver carcinoma. Between about 20 and 30 mg of unsorted bulk tissue served as the source from which RNA and DNA were co-extracted. TCR beta cDNA was prepared out of around 460 ng total RNA by means of a constant-region primer. The TCR beta library was amplified through three nested multiplex PCR rounds in a modified ARM-PCR procedure. TRBV1-TRBV30 forward primers and a C-beta reverse primer were used in the first two PCR rounds, which each ran for approximately 9 cycles. TCRdb analysed the multiplex PCR reads with MiXCR anew, one entry per CDR3 protein. The table lists around 78,000 distinct CDR3 sequences, 60% to 80% of them singletons. The sequencing sample was made of liver tumor tissue from sampling region 4. Indicated subset: tumor region T4, right-lateral pole. The receptors stem from a woman aged 55-69 years with primary liver carcinoma and hepatitis B virus infection.

Concerning this clonotype itself: A much larger clone differs by one base, so this may be a read error. This chain uses TRBV28 with TRBJ2-5; 7 bases map to TRBD2. Per germline, CDR1 MDHEN and CDR2 SYDVKM. V lost 6 bases to trimming and J lost 7 bases; unmatched junction nucleotides: 20. This CDR3 region has 17 residues. The CDR3 DNA sequence: TGTGCCAGCAGCCCGGGAGCGGGGCTAGCGGTTATAGGGACCCAGTACTTC. The encoded protein is CASSPGAGLAVIGTQYF.

On this clonotype itself: This may arise from a read error, as a much more abundant clone is one base away. The genes are TRBV14 and TRBJ2-1; TRBD2 matches at 9 bases. Per the germline V gene, CDR1 is SGHDN and CDR2 is FVKESK. The CDR3 loop spans 14 amino acids. CDR3 DNA sequence: TGTACCAGCAGCCGGGTGGGCGCGGGAGGGCCTGATTTCTTC. Translated, it gives CTSSRVGAGGPDFF. The entire variable domain, with the rest obtained from reference TRBV14 and TRBJ2-1, is as follows: EAGVTQFPSHSVIEKGQTVTLRCDPISGHDNLYWYRRVMGKEIKFLLHFVKESKQDESGMPNNRFLAERTGGTYSTLKVQPAELEDSGVYFCTSSRVGAGGPDFFGPGTRLTVL.

This clonotype was seen repeatedly, ten times or more. The J gene is TRBJ2-2, the V gene TRBV12-3 or TRBV12-4; possibly TRBD2 for D (5 bases). The CDR3 has 14 residues. The V end lost 1 base, the J end lost 6 bases, and 9 bases lay between the germline ends. In DNA form, the CDR3 reads TGTGCCAGCAGTTTAGGCGCGGGCCCCGGGGAGCTGTTTTTT. This gives the protein CASSLGAGPGELFF.

On this clonotype: Compared with germline, one end of the junction differs, possibly owing to a read error. The chain carries TRBV18 and TRBJ2-5; 7 positions agree with TRBD1. The CDR3 has 13 residues. Per the germline V gene, CDR1 is KGHSH and CDR2 is LQKENI. The CDR3 DNA reads TGTGTCAGCTTACAGGGGATCCAAGAGACCCAGTACTTC. Translated, it gives CVSLQGIQETQYF.

The chain uses TRBV12-3 or TRBV12-4 and TRBJ2-3; TRBD2 matches 8 bases. The J segment lost 2 bases and the V segment lost 6 bases, leaving 10 bases of the junction unmatched. This CDR3 region has 16 residues. CDR3 region: CASRKRLARATDTQYF. The CDR3 nucleotides read TGTGCCAGCAGGAAGAGACTAGCGAGGGCCACAGATACGCAGTATTTT.

V is TRBV29-1 and J is TRBJ2-5; D unclear. Germline V gene sequence: CDR1 SQVTM, CDR2 ANQGSEA. The CDR3 is made up of 15 amino acids. V lost 6 bases to trimming and J lost 6 bases, with 23 bases between them. CDR3 DNA sequence: TGCAGCGTCGATCCCGGGTTTGGATTCGCGAAGACCCAGTACTTC. Encoded protein: CSVDPGFGFAKTQYF.

Note on this clonotype: One junction end disagrees with the germline gene, perhaps due to a read error. This chain joins TRBV10-3 and TRBJ2-7, with 8 bases aligning to TRBD1. From germline, CDR1 is ENHRY and CDR2 SYGVKD. This CDR3 comprises 15 residues. CDR3: CATSESYRGFYEQYF. As DNA, the CDR3 is TGTGCCACCAGTGAGTCGTACAGGGGGTTCTACGAGCAATACTTC.

As regards this clonotype: The junction does not match germline at one end; this may be a read error. The chain joins TRBV6-5 to TRBJ2-7, with 8 bases that match TRBD2. Germline V gives CDR1 MNHEY, CDR2 SVGAGI. CDR3 length equals 15 residues. As DNA, the CDR3 is TGTGTCAGCAGCGTGGCGGCGGGAGGATACTACGAGCAGTGCTTC. It encodes CVSSVAAGGYYEQCF.

As to this clonotype: The CDR3 does not close with the conserved phenylalanine or tryptophan, likely indicating a read error. This chain uses TRBV11-1 with TRBJ2-2; unclear D gene. The CDR3 is 14 residues long. Trimming left V 10 bases short and J 3 bases short, with 15 bases between. Germline V gene sequence: CDR1 SGHAT, CDR2 FQDESV (reference sequence). The CDR3 reads CATKPSLDTGELFY. CDR3 DNA: TGTGCCACCAAACCGAGCCTTGACACCGGGGAGCTGTTTTAT.

This clonotype was counted at least ten times. The chain combines TRBV11-2 with TRBJ2-1, with 7 bases lining up with TRBD2. The CDR3 totals 18 residues. Germline CDR1 SGHAT, CDR2 FQNNGV. V dropped 5 bases and J dropped 8; count of bases not matched to a gene: 21. The DNA for the CDR3 is TGTGCCAGCAGCACCCGACCCACCCTAGCGGCGATTACTCATGAGCAGTTCTTC. Translated, it gives CASSTRPTLAAITHEQFF.